What follows is one T cell receptor (beta chain) and its context. This CDR3 comprises 16 residues. Germline assignment: CDR1 SGHRS and CDR2 YFSETQ. Trimming cost V 3 bases and J 4 bases; bases outside gene matches: 7. The entry originates in a study of blood T cell repertoires in COVID-19. Study-level information: Acute and convalescent COVID-19 samples came from the United States, Italy and Spain.

Study processing details: How many nucleated cells were present was estimated from reference gene primer amplification. Profiling relied on immunoSEQ multiplex PCR, and the TCRdb table lists in-frame clones only, not all of them. That table supplies the V and J calls and clone size; D and trimming were determined from the DNA. In the table there are 200,000 to 250,000 clones, more than 60% of which are singletons. V is TRBV5-1 and J is TRBJ2-3, with 11 bases matching TRBD2. The receptor was derived from a middle-aged woman with active or convalescent COVID-19. Specimen: peripheral blood. This chain's CDR3 is CASSSQTSGASDTQYF. CDR3 nucleotides: TGCGCCAGCAGCTCCCAGACTAGCGGGGCGTCAGATACGCAGTATTTT.